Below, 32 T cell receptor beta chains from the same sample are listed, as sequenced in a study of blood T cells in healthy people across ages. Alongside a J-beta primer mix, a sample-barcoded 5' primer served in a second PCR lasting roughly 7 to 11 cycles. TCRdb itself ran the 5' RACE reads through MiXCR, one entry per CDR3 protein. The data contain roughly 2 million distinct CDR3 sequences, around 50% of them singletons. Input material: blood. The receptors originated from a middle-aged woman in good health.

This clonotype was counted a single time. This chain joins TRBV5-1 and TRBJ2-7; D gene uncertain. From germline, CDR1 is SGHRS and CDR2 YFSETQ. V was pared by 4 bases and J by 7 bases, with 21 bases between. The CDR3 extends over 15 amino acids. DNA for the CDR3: TGCGCCAGCAGCCCCTCTGTATTAGCACGCAATGAGCAGTACTTC. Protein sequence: CASSPSVLARNEQYF. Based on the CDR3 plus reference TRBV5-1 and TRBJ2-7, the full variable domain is KAGVTQTPRYLIKTRGQQVTLSCSPISGHRSVSWYQQTPGQGLQFLFEYFSETQRNKGNFPGRFSGRQFSNSRSEMNVSTLELGDSALYLCASSPSVLARNEQYFGPGTRLTVT.

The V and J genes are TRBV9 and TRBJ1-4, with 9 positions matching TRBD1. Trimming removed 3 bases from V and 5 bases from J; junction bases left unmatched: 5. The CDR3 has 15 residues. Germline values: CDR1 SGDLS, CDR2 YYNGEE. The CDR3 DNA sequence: TGTGCCAGCAGCGACACCGGGACAGGGAATGAAAAACTGTTTTTT. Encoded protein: CASSDTGTGNEKLFF.

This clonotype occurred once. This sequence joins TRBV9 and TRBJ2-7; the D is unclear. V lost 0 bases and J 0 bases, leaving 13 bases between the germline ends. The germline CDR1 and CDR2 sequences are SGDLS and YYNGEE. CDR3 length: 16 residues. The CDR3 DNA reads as TGTGCCAGCAGCGTAGAAGCTTTCACGGTCTCCTACGAGCAGTACTTC. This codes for CASSVEAFTVSYEQYF.

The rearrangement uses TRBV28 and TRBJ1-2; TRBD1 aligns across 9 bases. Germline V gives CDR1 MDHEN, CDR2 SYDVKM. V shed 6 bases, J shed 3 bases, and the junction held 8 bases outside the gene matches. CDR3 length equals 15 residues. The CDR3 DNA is TGTGCCAGCAGCCTCCGGGACAGGGTCGACTATGGCTACACCTTC. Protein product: CASSLRDRVDYGYTF.

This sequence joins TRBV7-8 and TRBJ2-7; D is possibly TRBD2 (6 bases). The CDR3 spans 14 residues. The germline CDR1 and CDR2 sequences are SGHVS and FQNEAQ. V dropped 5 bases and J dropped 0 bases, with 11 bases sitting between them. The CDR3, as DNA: TGTGCCAGCAGCAACCCGGGGGACTCCTACGAGCAGTACTTC. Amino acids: CASSNPGDSYEQYF. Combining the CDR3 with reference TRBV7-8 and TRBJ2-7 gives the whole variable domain GAGVSQSPRYKVAKRGQDVALRCDPISGHVSLFWYQQALGQGPEFLTYFQNEAQLDKSGLPSDRFFAERPEGSVSTLKIQRTQQEDSAVYLCASSNPGDSYEQYFGPGTRLTVT.

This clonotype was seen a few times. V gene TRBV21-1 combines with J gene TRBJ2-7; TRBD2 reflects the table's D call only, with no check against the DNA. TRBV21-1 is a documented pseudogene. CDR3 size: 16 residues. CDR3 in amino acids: CASRGLAGPSSYEQYF. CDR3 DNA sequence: TGTGCCAGCCGCGGACTAGCGGGGCCCAGCTCCTACGAGCAGTACTTC.

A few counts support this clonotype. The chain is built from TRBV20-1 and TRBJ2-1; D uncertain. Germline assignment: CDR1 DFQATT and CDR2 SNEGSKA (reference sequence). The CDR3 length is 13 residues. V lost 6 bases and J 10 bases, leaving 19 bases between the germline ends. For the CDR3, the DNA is TGCAGTGCACATCTGCAGAAGCCGGGCGAGCAGTTCTTC. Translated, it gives CSAHLQKPGEQFF.

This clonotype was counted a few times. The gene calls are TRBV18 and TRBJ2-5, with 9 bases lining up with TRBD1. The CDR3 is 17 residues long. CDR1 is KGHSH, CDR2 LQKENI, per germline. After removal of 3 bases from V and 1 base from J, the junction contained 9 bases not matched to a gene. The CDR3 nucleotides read TGTGCCAGCTCACCGGTTAAGACAGGGGGAAGCCAAGAGACCCAGTACTTC. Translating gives CASSPVKTGGSQETQYF. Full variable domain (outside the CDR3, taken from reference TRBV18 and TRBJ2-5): NAGVMQNPRHLVRRRGQEARLRCSPMKGHSHVYWYRQLPEEGLKFMVYLQKENIIDESGMPKERFSAEFPKEGPSILRIQQVVRGDSAAYFCASSPVKTGGSQETQYFGPGTRLLVL.

In DNA, the CDR3 is TGTGCCAGCAGTACCCGGACGGAAAGCTCCTACAATGAGCAGTTCTTC. This sequence encodes CASSTRTESSYNEQFF. This chain uses TRBV6-1 with TRBJ2-1; D is undetermined. The CDR3 length is 16 residues. Germline V gene data show CDR1 as MNHNS and CDR2 as SASEGT. Trimming took off 5 bases at V and 0 bases at J, with 14 bases between the two ends.

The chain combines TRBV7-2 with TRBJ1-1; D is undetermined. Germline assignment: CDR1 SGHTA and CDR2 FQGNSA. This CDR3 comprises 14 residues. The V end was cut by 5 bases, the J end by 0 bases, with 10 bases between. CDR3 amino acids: CASSREVMNTEAFF. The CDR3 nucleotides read TGTGCCAGCAGCCGTGAAGTCATGAACACTGAAGCTTTCTTT.

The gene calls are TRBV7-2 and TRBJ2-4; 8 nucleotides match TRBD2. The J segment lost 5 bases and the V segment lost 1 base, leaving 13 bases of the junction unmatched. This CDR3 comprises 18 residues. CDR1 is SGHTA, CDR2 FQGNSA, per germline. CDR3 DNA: TGTGCCAGCAGCTTAGATGGCCTCGGCGGGGGGCCAGAAAACATTCAGTACTTC. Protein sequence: CASSLDGLGGGPENIQYF. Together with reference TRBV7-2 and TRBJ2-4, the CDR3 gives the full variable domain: GAGVSQSPSNKVTEKGKDVELRCDPISGHTALYWYRQSLGQGLEFLIYFQGNSAPDKSGLPSDRFSAERTGGSVSTLTIQRTQQEDSAVYLCASSLDGLGGGPENIQYFGAGTRLSVL.

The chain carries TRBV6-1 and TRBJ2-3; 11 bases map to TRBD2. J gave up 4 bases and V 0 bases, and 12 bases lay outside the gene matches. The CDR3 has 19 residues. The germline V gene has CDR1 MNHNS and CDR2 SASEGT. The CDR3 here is CASSEASSGGQYQADTQYF. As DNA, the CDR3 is TGTGCCAGCAGTGAAGCTTCTAGCGGGGGGCAATATCAGGCAGATACGCAGTATTTT.

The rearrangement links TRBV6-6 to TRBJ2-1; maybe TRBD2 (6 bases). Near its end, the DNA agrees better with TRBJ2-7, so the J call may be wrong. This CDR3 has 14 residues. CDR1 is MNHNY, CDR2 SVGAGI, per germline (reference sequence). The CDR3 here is CASTKAGFHNEQYF. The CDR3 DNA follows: TGTGCCAGCACCAAAGCGGGTTTCCACAATGAGCAGTACTTC.

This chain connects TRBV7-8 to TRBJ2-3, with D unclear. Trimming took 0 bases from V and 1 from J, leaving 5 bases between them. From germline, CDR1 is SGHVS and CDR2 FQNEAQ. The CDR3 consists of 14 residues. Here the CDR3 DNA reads TGTGCCAGCAGCTTAGCGAAACGCACAGATACGCAGTATTTT. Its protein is CASSLAKRTDTQYF.

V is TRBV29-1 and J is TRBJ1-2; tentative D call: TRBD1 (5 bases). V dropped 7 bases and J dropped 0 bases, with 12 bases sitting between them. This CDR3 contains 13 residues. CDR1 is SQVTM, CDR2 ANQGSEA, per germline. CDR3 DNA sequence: TGCAGCGCCGCCGGGGGTGCTAACTATGGCTACACCTTC. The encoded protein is CSAAGGANYGYTF.

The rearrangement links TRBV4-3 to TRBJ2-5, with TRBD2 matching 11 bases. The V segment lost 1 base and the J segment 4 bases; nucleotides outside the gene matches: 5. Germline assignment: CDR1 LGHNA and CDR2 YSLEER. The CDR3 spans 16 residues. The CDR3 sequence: CASSQVLAGGGETQYF. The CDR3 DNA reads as TGCGCCAGCAGCCAAGTGCTAGCGGGGGGCGGAGAGACCCAGTACTTC.

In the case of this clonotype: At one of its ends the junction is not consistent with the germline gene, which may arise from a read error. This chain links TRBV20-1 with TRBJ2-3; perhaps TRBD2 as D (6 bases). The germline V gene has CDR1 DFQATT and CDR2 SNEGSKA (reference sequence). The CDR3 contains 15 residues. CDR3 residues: CSASALAERTDAQYF. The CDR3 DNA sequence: TGCAGTGCTTCGGCCTTAGCGGAGCGCACAGATGCGCAGTATTTT.

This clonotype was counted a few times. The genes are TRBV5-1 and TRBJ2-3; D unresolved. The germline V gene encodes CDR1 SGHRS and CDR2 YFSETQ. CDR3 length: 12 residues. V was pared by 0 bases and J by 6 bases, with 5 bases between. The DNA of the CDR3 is TGCGCCAGCAGCTTGGTTTTCGATACGCAGTATTTT. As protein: CASSLVFDTQYF.

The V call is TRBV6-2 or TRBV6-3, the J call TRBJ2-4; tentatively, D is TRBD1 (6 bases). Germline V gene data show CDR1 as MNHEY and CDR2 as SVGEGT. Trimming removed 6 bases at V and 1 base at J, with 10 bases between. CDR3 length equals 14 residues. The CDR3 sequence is CASSHRVAKNIQYF. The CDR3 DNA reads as TGTGCCAGCAGCCACAGGGTGGCCAAAAACATTCAGTACTTC.

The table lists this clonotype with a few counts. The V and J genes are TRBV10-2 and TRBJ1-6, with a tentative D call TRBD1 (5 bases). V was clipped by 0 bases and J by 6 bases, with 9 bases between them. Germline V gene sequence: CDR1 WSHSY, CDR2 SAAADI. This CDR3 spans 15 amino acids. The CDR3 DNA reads TGCGCCAGCAGTGAGTCGGGGGGTTTTAATTCACCCCTCCACTTT. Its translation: CASSESGGFNSPLHF.

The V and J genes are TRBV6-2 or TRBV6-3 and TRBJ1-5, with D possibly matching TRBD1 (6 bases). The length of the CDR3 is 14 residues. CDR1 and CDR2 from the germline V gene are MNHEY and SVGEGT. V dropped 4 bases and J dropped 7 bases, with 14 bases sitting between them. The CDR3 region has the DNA TGTGCCAGCAGTTCTCAGGGGTTGGGGCAGCCCCAGCATTTT. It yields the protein CASSSQGLGQPQHF.

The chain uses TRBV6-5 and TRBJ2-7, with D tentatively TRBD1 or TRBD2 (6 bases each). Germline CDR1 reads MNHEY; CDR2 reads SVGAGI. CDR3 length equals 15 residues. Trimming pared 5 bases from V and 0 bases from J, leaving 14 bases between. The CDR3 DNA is TGTGCCAGCAGTATCCTCGGGGGCAGCTCCTACGAGCAGTACTTC. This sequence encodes CASSILGGSSYEQYF.

CDR3 residues: CASAVVSGGVYEQYF. The CDR3, as DNA: TGTGCCAGCGCCGTTGTCAGCGGGGGGGTCTACGAGCAGTACTTC. V is TRBV7-2 and J is TRBJ2-7, with TRBD2 matching 10 bases. V gave up 8 bases and J gave up 3 bases; unmatched junction bases: 10. CDR3 length equals 15 residues. CDR1 and CDR2 from the germline V gene are SGHTA and FQGNSA.

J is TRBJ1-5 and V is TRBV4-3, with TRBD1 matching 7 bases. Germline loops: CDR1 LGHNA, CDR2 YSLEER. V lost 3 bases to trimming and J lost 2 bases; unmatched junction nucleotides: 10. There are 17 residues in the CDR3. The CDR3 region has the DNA TGCGCCAGCAGCCAGAGACAGGGTATGGGGGGCAATCAGCCCCAGCATTTT. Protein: CASSQRQGMGGNQPQHF.

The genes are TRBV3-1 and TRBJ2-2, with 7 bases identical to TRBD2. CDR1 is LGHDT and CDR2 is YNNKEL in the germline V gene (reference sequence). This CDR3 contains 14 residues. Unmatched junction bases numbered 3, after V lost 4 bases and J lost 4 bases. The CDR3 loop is CASSPRTSTGELFF. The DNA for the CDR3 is TGTGCCAGCAGCCCGCGGACTAGCACCGGGGAGCTGTTTTTT.

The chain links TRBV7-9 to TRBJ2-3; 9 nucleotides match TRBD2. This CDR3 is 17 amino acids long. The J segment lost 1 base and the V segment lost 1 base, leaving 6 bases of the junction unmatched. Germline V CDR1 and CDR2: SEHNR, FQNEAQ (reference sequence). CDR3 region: CASSLGLAGSRTDTQYF. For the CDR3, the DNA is TGTGCCAGCAGCTTAGGTCTAGCGGGGTCTCGCACAGATACGCAGTATTTT.

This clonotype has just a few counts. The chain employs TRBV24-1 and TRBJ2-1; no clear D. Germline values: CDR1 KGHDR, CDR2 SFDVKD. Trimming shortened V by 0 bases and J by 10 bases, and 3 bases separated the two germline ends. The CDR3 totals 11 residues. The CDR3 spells CATSDLREQFF. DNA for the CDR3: TGTGCCACCAGTGATTTGCGAGAGCAGTTCTTC.

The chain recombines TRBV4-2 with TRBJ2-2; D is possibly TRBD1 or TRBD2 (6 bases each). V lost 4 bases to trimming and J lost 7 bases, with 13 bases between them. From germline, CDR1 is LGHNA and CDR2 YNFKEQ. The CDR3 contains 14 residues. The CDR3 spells CASSREQGGGELFF. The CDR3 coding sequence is TGTGCCAGCAGCCGGGAACAGGGAGGCGGGGAGCTGTTTTTT.

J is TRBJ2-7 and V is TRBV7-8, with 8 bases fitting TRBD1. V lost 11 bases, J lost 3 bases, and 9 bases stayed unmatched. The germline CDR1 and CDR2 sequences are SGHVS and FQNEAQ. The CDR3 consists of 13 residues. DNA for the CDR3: TGTGCCGCCAGCCGGGACAGGAACTACGAGCAGTACTTC. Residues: CAASRDRNYEQYF. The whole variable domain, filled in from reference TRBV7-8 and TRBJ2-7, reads GAGVSQSPRYKVAKRGQDVALRCDPISGHVSLFWYQQALGQGPEFLTYFQNEAQLDKSGLPSDRFFAERPEGSVSTLKIQRTQQEDSAVYLCAASRDRNYEQYFGPGTRLTVT.

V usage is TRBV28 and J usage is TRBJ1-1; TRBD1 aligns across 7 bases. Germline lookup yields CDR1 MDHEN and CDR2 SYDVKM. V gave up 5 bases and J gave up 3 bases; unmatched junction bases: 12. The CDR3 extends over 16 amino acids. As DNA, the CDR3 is TGTGCCAGCAGTCCTCCCCGACAGGGCTCCTACACTGAAGCTTTCTTT. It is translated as CASSPPRQGSYTEAFF.

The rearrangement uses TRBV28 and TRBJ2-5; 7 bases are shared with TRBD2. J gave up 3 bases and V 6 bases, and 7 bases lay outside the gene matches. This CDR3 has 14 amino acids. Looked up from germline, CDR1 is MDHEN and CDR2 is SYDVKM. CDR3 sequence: CASRRTRGEETQYF. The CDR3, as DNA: TGTGCCAGCAGGAGGACCCGGGGGGAAGAGACCCAGTACTTC.

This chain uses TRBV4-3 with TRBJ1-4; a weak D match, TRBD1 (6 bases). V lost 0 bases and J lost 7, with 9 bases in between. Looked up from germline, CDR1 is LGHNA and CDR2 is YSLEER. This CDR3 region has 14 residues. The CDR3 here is CASSQDAQGEKLFF. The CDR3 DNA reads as TGCGCCAGCAGCCAAGACGCACAGGGTGAAAAACTGTTTTTT.